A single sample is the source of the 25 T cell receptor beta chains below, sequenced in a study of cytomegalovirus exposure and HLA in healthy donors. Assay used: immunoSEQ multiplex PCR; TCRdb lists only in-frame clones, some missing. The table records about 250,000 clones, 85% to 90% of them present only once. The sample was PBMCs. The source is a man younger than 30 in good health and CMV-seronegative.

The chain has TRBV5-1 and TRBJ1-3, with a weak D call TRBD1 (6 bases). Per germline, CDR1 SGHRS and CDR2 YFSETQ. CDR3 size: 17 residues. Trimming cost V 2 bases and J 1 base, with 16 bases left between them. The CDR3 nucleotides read TGCGCCAGCAGCTTAGGCGAGGGGGTTTGGTCTGGAAACACCATATATTTT. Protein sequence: CASSLGEGVWSGNTIYF.

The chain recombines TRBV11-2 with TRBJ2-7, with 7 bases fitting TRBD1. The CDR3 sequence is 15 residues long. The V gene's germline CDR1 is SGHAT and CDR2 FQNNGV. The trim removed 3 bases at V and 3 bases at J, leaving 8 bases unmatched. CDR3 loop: CASSFPGGVFYEQYF. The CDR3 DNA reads TGTGCCAGCAGCTTTCCAGGGGGTGTTTTCTACGAGCAGTACTTC. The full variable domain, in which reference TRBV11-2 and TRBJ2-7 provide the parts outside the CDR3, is EAGVAQSPRYKIIEKRQSVAFWCNPISGHATLYWYQQILGQGPKLLIQFQNNGVVDDSQLPKDRFSAERLKGVDSTLKIQPAKLEDSAVYLCASSFPGGVFYEQYFGPGTRLTVT.

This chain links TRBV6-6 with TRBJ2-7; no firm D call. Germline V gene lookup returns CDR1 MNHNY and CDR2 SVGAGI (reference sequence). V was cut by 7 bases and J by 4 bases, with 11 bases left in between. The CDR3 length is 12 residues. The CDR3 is CASTSSEYEQYF. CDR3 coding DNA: TGTGCCAGCACAAGCTCGGAGTACGAGCAGTACTTC.

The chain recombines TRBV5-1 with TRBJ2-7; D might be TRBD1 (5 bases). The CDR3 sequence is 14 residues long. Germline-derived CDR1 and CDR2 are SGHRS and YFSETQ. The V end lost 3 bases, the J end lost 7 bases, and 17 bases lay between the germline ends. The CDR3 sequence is CASSSGSLGQEQYF. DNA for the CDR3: TGCGCCAGCAGCTCTGGAAGCCTAGGACAAGAGCAGTACTTC. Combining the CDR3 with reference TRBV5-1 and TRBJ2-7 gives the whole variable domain KAGVTQTPRYLIKTRGQQVTLSCSPISGHRSVSWYQQTPGQGLQFLFEYFSETQRNKGNFPGRFSGRQFSNSRSEMNVSTLELGDSALYLCASSSGSLGQEQYFGPGTRLTVT.

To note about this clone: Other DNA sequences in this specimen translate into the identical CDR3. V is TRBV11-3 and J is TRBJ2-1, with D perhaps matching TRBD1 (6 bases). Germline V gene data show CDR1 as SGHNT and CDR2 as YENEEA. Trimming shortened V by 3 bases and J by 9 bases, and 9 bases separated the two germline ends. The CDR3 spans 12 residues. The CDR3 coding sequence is TGTGCCAGCAGCTTGGGGGCGGGTGAGCAGTTCTTC. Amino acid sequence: CASSLGAGEQFF.

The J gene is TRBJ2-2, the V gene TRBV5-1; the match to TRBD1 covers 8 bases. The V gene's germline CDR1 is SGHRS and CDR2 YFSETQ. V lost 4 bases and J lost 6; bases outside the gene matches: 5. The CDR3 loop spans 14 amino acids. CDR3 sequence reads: CASSPGQGAGELFF. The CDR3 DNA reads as TGCGCCAGCAGCCCTGGACAGGGTGCCGGGGAGCTGTTTTTT.

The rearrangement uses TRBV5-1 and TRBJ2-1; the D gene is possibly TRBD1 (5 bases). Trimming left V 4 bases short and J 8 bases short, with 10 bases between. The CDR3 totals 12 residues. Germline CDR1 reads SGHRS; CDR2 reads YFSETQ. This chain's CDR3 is CASSPDIHEQFF. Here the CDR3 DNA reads TGCGCCAGCAGCCCGGACATCCATGAGCAGTTCTTC.

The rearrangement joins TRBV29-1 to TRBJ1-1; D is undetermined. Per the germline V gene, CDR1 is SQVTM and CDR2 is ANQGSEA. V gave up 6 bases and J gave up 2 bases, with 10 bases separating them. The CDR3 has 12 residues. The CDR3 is CSVVRGNTEAFF. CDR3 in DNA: TGCAGCGTGGTCCGGGGAAACACTGAAGCTTTCTTT. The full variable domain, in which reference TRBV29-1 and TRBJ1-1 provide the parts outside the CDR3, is SAVISQKPSRDICQRGTSLTIQCQVDSQVTMMFWYRQQPGQSLTLIATANQGSEATYESGFVIDKFPISRPNLTFSTLTVSNMSPEDSSIYLCSVVRGNTEAFFGQGTRLTVV.

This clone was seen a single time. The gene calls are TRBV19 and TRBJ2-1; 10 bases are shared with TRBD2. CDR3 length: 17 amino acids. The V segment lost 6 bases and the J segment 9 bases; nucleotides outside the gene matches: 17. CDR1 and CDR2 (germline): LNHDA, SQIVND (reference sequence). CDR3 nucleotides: TGTGCCAGTAGCCCAACCCCCTTAGCGGGGGGTTTCGTTGAGCAGTTCTTC. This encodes CASSPTPLAGGFVEQFF.

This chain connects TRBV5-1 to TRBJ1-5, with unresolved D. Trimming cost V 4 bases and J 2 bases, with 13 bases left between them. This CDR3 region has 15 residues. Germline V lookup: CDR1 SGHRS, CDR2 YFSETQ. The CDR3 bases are TGCGCCAGCAGCCAGGAGGGCGGTGGCAATCAGCCCCAGCATTTT. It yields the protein CASSQEGGGNQPQHF.

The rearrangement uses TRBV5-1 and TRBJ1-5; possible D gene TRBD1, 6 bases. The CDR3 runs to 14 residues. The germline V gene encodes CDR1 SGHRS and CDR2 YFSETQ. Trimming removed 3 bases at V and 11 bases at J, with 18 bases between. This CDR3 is CASSYPGHQTAQHF. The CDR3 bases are TGCGCCAGCAGCTACCCGGGACACCAAACCGCCCAGCATTTT.

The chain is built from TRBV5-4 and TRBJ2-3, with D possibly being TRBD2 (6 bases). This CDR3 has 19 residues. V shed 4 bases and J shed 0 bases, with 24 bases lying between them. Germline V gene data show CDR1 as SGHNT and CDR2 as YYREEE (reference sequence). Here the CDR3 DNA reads TGTGCCAGCAGCCATCCCACTAGCCTAAACGTTTTTAGCACAGATACGCAGTATTTT. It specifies CASSHPTSLNVFSTDTQYF.

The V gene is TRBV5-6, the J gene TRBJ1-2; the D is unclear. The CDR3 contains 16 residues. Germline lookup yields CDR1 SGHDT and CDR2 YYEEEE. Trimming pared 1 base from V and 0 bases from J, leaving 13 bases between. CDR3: CASSLTDQVANYGYTF. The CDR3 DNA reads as TGTGCCAGCAGCTTGACAGATCAAGTCGCTAACTATGGCTACACCTTC.

The CDR3 loop is CASTRVPMETQYF. The CDR3 DNA reads TGTGCCAGTACCCGGGTCCCAATGGAGACCCAGTACTTC. The V gene is TRBV28, the J gene TRBJ2-5; D is ambiguous. Deletions cut 9 bases from V and 5 bases from J, with 16 bases between. Germline V gene lookup returns CDR1 MDHEN and CDR2 SYDVKM. The CDR3 consists of 13 residues.

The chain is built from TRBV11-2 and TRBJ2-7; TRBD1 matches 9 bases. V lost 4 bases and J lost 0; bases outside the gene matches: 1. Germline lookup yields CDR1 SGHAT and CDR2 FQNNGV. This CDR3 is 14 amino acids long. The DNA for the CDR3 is TGTGCCAGCAGCTCGGGACAGGGCTCCTACGAGCAGTACTTC. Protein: CASSSGQGSYEQYF.

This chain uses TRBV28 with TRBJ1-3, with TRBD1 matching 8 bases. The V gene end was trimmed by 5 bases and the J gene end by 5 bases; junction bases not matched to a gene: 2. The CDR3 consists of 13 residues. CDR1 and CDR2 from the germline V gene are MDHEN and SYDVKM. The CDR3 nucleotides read TGTGCCAGCAGTCAGGGGGCACGAAACACCATATATTTT. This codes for CASSQGARNTIYF.

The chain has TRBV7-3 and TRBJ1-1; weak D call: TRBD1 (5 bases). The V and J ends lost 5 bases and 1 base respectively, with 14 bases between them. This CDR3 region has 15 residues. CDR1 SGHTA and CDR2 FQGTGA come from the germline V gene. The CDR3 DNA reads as TGTGCCAGCAGCCATTCAGGGTATCCGAACACTGAAGCTTTCTTT. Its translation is CASSHSGYPNTEAFF.

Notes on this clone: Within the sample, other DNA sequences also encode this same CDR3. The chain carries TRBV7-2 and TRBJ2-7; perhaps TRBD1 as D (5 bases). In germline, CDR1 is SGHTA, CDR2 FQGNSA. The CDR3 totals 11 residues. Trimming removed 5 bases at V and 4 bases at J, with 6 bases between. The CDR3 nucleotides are TGTGCCAGCAGCCCAGGGTACGAGCAGTACTTC. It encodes CASSPGYEQYF.

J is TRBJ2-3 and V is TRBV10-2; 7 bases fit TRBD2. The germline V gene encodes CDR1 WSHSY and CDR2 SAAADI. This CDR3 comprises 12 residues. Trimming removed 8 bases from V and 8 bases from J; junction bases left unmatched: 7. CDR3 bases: TGCGCCAGCTCAGCGGGACCCGGTACGCAGTATTTT. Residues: CASSAGPGTQYF.

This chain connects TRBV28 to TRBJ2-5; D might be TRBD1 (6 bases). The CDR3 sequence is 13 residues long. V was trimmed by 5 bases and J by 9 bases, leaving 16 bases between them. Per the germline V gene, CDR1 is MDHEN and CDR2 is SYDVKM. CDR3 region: CASSAIRGWAQYF. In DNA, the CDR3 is TGTGCCAGCAGTGCGATCAGGGGTTGGGCCCAGTACTTC.

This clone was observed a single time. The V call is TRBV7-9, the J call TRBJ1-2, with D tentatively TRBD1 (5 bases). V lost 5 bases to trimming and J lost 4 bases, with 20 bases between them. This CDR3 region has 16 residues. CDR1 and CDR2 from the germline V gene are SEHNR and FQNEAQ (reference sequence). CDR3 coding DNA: TGTGCCAGCAGCATACCGGGACTCCAGGACCTCTATGGCTACACCTTC. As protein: CASSIPGLQDLYGYTF.

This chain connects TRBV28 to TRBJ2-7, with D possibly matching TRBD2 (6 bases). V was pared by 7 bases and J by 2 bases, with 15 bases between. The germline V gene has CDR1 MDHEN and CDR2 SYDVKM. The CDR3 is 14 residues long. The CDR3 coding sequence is TGTGCCAGCAAATCCGGGGGTCCTCCCTACGAGCAGTACTTC. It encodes CASKSGGPPYEQYF. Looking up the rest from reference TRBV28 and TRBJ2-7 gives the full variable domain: DVKVTQSSRYLVKRTGEKVFLECVQDMDHENMFWYRQDPGLGLRLIYFSYDVKMKEKGDIPEGYSVSREKKERFSLILESASTNQTSMYLCASKSGGPPYEQYFGPGTRLTVT.

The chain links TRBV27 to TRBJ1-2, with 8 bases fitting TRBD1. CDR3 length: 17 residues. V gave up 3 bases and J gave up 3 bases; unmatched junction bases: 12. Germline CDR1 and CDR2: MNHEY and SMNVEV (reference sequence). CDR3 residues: CASSFSNRDRQYYGYTF. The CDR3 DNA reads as TGTGCCAGCAGTTTTTCGAACCGGGACAGGCAGTACTATGGCTACACCTTC.

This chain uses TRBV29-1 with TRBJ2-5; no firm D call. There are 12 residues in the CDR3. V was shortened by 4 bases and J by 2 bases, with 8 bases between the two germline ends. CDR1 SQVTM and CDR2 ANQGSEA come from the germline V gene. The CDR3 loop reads CSVATPQETQYF. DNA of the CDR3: TGCAGCGTTGCTACTCCTCAAGAGACCCAGTACTTC.

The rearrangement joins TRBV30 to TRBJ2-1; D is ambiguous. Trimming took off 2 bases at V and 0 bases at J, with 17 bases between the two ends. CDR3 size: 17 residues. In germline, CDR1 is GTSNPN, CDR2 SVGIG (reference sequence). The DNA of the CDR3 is TGTGCCTGGAGTAGTCATCGGCCAAGAGGCTCCTACAATGAGCAGTTCTTC. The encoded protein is CAWSSHRPRGSYNEQFF.